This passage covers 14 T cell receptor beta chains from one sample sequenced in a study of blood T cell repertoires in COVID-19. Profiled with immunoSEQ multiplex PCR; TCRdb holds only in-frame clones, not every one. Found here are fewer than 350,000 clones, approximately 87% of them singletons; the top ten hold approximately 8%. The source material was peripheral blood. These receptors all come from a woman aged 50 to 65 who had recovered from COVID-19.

CDR3 in DNA: TGTGCCAGCAGCCAAAGAGACAGGGCGAACACTGAAGCTTTCTTT. Protein product: CASSQRDRANTEAFF. The chain couples TRBV14 to TRBJ1-1; 7 nucleotides match TRBD1. J was trimmed by 1 base and V by 2 bases; bases with no gene match: 4. Germline V gene lookup returns CDR1 SGHDN and CDR2 FVKESK. The CDR3 runs to 15 residues.

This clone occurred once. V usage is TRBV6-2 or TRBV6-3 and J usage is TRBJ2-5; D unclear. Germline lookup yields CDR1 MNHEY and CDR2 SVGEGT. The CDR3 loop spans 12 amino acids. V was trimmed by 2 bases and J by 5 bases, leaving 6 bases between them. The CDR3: CASSYVRETQYF. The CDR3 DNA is TGTGCCAGCAGTTACGTCCGGGAGACCCAGTACTTC.

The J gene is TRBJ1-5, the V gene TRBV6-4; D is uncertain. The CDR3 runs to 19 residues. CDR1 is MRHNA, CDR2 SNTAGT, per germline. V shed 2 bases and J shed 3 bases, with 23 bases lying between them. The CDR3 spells CASSDPSQTIGIHNQPQHF. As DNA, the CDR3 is TGTGCCAGCAGTGACCCCAGTCAGACGATCGGGATCCACAATCAGCCCCAGCATTTT.

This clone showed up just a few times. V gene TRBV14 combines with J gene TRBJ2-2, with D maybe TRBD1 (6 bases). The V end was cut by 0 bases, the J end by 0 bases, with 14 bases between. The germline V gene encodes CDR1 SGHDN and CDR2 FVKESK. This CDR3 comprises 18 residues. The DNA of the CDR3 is TGTGCCAGCAGCCAAGAAGGACAGCCCCAAGCGAACACCGGGGAGCTGTTTTTT. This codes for CASSQEGQPQANTGELFF.

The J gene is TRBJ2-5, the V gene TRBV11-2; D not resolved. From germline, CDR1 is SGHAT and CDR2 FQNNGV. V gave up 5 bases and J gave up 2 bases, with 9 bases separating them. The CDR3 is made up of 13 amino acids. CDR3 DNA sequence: TGTGCCAGCAGCGTCGGGTTGCAAGAGACCCAGTACTTC. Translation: CASSVGLQETQYF.

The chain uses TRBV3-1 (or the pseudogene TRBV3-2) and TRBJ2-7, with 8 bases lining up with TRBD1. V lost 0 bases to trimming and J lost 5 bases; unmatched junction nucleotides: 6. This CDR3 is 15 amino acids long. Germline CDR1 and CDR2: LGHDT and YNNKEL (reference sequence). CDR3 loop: CASSQDLTGGDEQYF. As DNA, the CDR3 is TGTGCCAGCAGCCAAGATCTTACAGGGGGTGACGAGCAGTACTTC.

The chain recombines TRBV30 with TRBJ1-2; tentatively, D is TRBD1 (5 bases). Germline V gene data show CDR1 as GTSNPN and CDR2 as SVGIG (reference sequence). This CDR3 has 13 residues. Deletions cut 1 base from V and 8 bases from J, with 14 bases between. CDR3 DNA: TGTGCCTGGAGTGGACGGAGGGACGGGGGCTACACCTTC. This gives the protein CAWSGRRDGGYTF.

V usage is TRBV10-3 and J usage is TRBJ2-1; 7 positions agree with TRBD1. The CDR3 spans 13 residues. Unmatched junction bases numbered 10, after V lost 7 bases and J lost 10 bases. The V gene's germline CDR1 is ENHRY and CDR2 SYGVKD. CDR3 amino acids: CAIIEEGGGEQFF. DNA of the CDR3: TGTGCCATCATAGAGGAAGGGGGCGGGGAGCAGTTCTTC.

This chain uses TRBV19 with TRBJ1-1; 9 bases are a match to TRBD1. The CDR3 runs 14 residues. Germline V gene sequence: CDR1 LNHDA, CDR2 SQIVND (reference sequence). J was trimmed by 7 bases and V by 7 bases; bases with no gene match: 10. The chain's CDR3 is CASTFDGTGFEAFF. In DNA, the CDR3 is TGTGCCAGTACGTTTGACGGGACAGGGTTTGAAGCTTTCTTT.

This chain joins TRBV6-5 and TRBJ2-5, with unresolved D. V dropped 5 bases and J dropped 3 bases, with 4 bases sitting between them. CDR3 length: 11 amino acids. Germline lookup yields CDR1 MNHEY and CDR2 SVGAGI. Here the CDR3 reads CASSNKETQYF. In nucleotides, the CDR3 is TGTGCCAGCAGTAACAAAGAGACCCAGTACTTC.

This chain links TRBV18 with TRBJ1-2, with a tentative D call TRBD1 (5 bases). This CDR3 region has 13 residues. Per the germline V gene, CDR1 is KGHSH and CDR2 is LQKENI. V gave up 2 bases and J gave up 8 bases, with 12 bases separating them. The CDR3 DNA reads TGTGCCAGCTCACCAACGACAGCGCGAGGCTACACCTTC. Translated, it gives CASSPTTARGYTF.

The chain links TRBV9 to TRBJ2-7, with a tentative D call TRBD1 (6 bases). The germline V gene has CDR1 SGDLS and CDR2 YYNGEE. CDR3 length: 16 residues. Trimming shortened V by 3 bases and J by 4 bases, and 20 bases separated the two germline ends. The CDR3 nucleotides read TGTGCCAGCAGCGATGGGGGCACTGTCGCGCCATACGAGCAGTACTTC. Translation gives CASSDGGTVAPYEQYF. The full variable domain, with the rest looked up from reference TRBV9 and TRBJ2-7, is DSGVTQTPKHLITATGQRVTLRCSPRSGDLSVYWYQQSLDQGLQFLIQYYNGEERAKGNILERFSAQQFPDLHSELNLSSLELGDSALYFCASSDGGTVAPYEQYFGPGTRLTVT.

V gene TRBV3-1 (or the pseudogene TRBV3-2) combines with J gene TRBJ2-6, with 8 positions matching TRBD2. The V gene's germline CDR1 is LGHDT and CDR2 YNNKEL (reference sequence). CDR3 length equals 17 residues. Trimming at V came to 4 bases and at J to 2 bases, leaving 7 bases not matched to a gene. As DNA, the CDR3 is TGTGCCAGCAGCCCCCTCGGGGGGGCGCCTGGGGCCAACGTCCTGACTTTC. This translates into CASSPLGGAPGANVLTF.

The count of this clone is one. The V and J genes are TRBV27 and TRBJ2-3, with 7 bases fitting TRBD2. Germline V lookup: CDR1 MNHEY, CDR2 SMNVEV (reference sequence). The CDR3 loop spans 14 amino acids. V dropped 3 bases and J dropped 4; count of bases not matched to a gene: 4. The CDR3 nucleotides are TGTGCCAGCAGTTTTTTCGCGGGGGCAGATACGCAGTATTTT. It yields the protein CASSFFAGADTQYF.